The sequence of this T cell receptor beta chain was determined in a study of cytomegalovirus exposure and HLA in healthy donors. This PCR relied on a set of 60 Vbeta primers and 13 Jbeta primers. Method: immunoSEQ multiplex PCR; TCRdb's copy keeps in-frame clones and lacks some. The sample has 150,000 to 250,000 clones; 82% are singletons. Study-wide results and limits: Most TCRs appeared rarely, but some public TCRs recurred in many donors. Confirmation was obtained in vitro that a few CMV-associated chains are specific for CMV antigens.

Unrecorded immune exposure was likely among donors, who were nominally healthy when sampled. A few counts support this clone. The antigen is not known. Trimming removed 6 bases from V and 5 bases from J; junction bases left unmatched: 9. The CDR3 totals 14 residues. CDR1 and CDR2 from the germline V gene are WSHSY and SAAADI. Sequencing was done on a sample of PBMCs. This sequence joins TRBV10-2 and TRBJ2-7; 8 bases map to TRBD1. The clonotype originates from a woman between 45 and 65 years old in good health and CMV-seropositive. Here the CDR3 reads CASRTGTGAHEQYF. The CDR3 DNA is TGCGCCAGCAGGACCGGGACAGGTGCCCACGAGCAGTACTTC.